The entry that follows covers one TCR beta chain sequence. Primers included in the PCR were 60 Vbeta and 13 Jbeta primers. Method: immunoSEQ multiplex PCR; TCRdb's copy keeps in-frame clones and lacks some. This sample carries about 90,000 clones, approximately 84% of them seen once, and the ten largest clones take around 2.3%. This CDR3 is 16 amino acids long. These data originate in a study of cytomegalovirus exposure and HLA in healthy donors. Sequencing used PBMCs. The sequence was obtained from a man aged 18 to 35 in good health and CMV-seronegative. V is TRBV21-1 and J is TRBJ1-5; TRBD1, the table's D call, was not compared with the DNA. TRBV21-1 is a pseudogene segment. CDR3 sequence (DNA): TGTGCCAGCAGCAAAGCGCCAGGATCGGGCAATCAGCCCCAGCATTTT. This sequence encodes CASSKAPGSGNQPQHF.